These T cell receptor beta chains were read from a single sample in a study of blood T cell repertoires in COVID-19. TCRdb keeps only in-frame clones here, not all; method: immunoSEQ multiplex PCR. The table includes some 130,000 clones, 70% to 90% detected once. Sequenced material: peripheral blood. The receptors originated from a woman in her forties or fifties who had recovered from COVID-19. Each CDR3 is given without its conserved first and last residue.

V	CDR3
TRBV6-5	ASSYSTVPGDYGYT
TRBV18	ASSQAGLAPEAF
TRBV11-3	ASSLGGFTNTGELF
TRBV6-1	ASSLGRGQETQY
TRBV27	ASSTGVSNQPQH
TRBV12-2	ASRTQGGYGYT
TRBV7-6	ASSARTGLPRNEQF
TRBV18	ASSPLGTADSPLH
TRBV30	AWDRDAETQY
TRBV7-7	ASSLHPRGLNTGELF
TRBV30	AWSGTGRETQY
TRBV2	ASSVENSDTGELF
TRBV6-5	ASSWGRTAGHEQY
TRBV6-1	ASSARRLRGQVRLGGYT
TRBV5-5	ASSLSRSVGVAGANVLT
TRBV29-1	SVGVSYEQY
TRBV9	ASSGADRGNEQF
TRBV18	ASSLGGEQF
TRBV7-2	ASSTQSGVTETQY
TRBV7-2	ASSSKGGGGISNEQF
TRBV4-1	ASSQTVNDRVRSPLH
TRBV5-5	ASSTAGRDEKLF
TRBV19	ASKRTGGRTKNIQY
TRBV2	ASRWDRDSSYEQY
TRBV19	ASSSAGGPRIYEQY
TRBV7-9	ASSLGSIGNTEAF
TRBV9	ASSVRETQY
TRBV21-1	ASSKLGSGGGTDTQY
TRBV19	ASRILPRGRYEQY
TRBV7-3	ASSLVAGGPGEQY
TRBV7-9	ASSLPRGGAGANVLT
TRBV4-2	ASSQDASSTDTQY
TRBV3-1/TRBV3-2	ASSPSSSGVLY
TRBV4-2	ASSQGTDRRTDTQY
TRBV5-1	ASSLDRGRYEKLF
TRBV6-4	ASSDEDRERVYYEQY
TRBV2	ASSVGGRSTILYEQY
TRBV19	ASSRSGGLNEQF
TRBV6-5	ASSYSPRDRNEQF
TRBV6-1	ASSVRQGRSYNEQF
TRBV3-1/TRBV3-2	ATRGEGETQY
TRBV7-3	ASSLGPALYTGELF
TRBV18	ASSSTSGSGETQY
TRBV6-2/TRBV6-3	ASSTGVGTQY
TRBV5-1	ASSSKQGMDNSPLH
TRBV30	AWRRGPLEQY
TRBV19	ASSTSGYTDTQY
TRBV7-3	ASSLGFGLAADTQY
TRBV25-1	ASRNTGGTEAF
TRBV3-1/TRBV3-2	ASSQNQGSYGNTIY
TRBV19	ASSIDRDTSNYGYT
TRBV5-1	ASSFGTITDTQY
TRBV5-5	ASSFLAGFNYGYT
TRBV7-2	ASSWTSGSTDTQY
TRBV19	ASSLGDREPFKEKLF
TRBV15	ATSSGVAGYHQPQH
TRBV5-1	ASSLAPGTSYNEQF